This TCR beta chain was identified in a study of T cells in Graves' hyperthyroidism and ophthalmopathy. Comments on this clonotype: The antigen remains undetermined.

Broader study findings: The blood repertoire included most of the expanded thyroid clonotypes above 0.001.

CDR1 and CDR2 (germline): LNHDA, SQIVND (reference sequence). V was shortened by 8 bases and J by 4 bases, with 15 bases between the two germline ends. The CDR3 extends over 14 amino acids. Blood was obtained at the first hyperthyroidism diagnosis, which preceded any ophthalmopathy symptoms. TCR beta CDR3 region amplification was performed from RNA transcripts. A first-round RT-PCR of the TCR CDR3 used the HTBI primer set. In TCRdb, the multiplex PCR reads were re-called with MiXCR into one record per CDR3 protein. The sample yields 350,000 or so distinct CDR3 sequences, roughly 15% seen once. The sample was blood. The chain employs TRBV19 and TRBJ1-3; no clear D. The sequence came from a woman in her twenties or thirties with Graves' hyperthyroidism that later progressed to Graves' ophthalmopathy. CDR3 sequence reads: CASSRAGRGNTIYF. CDR3 DNA sequence: TGTGCCAGTTCGAGGGCAGGCAGAGGAAACACCATATATTTT.